These 5 T cell receptor beta chains share one sample of origin, sequenced in a study of response to subunit inactivated influenza vaccine (dated by TCRdb to 2016 to 2019). The library came from RT-PCR. Sequencing instrument: Illumina HiSeq 2500. The public reads were reprocessed in TCRdb via fastp at Q25 and MiXCR, keeping in-frame beta chains. Under each unique CDR3 protein, matching rows form one entry showing the most common genes and DNA. Recorded for this sample are about 240,000 distinct CDR3 sequences; 9% to 15% of them occurred a single time. Approximately 8.3% of the sample rests with the top ten. The sample consisted of non-naive T cells sorted from PBMCs, taken approximately 15 days before vaccination. In light of the paper, this sample's cell subset or site label describes: memory T cell fraction. The receptors come from a man aged 45-65 years who received an inactivated influenza vaccine. Donor details come from another sample of the same person, matched by shared clones.

The J gene is TRBJ2-2, the V gene TRBV19; TRBD1 might be the D (6 bases). The CDR3 sequence is 15 residues long. V lost 7 bases to trimming and J lost 2 bases, with 14 bases between them. Looked up from germline, CDR1 is LNHDA and CDR2 is SQIVND (reference sequence). The CDR3 nucleotides are TGTGCCAGTAAGACAGGTCGAAGAAACACCGGGGAGCTGTTTTTT. This encodes CASKTGRRNTGELFF. Combining the CDR3 with reference TRBV19 and TRBJ2-2 gives the whole variable domain DGGITQSPKYLFRKEGQNVTLSCEQNLNHDAMYWYRQDPGQGLRLIYYSQIVNDFQKGDIAEGYSVSREKKESFPLTVTSAQKNPTAFYLCASKTGRRNTGELFFGEGSRLTVL.

This clonotype was recorded at least ten times. The V call is TRBV7-6, the J call TRBJ2-3, with TRBD2 matching over 10 bases. V dropped 2 bases and J dropped 0; count of bases not matched to a gene: 2. Germline values: CDR1 SGHVS, CDR2 FNYEAQ. This CDR3 has 16 amino acids. The CDR3 DNA reads TGTGCCAGCAGCTTACAGACTAGCGGGAGCACAGATACGCAGTATTTT. It translates to CASSLQTSGSTDTQYF.

This clonotype was counted between two and nine times. The genes are TRBV7-9 and TRBJ1-2; no firm D call. This CDR3 region has 15 residues. Germline V CDR1 and CDR2: SEHNR, FQNEAQ (reference sequence). Trimming cost V 1 base and J 8 bases, with 17 bases left between them. CDR3 amino acids: CASSLGRGPRSGYTF. CDR3 DNA: TGTGCCAGCAGCTTAGGGCGAGGGCCCAGGTCCGGCTACACCTTC. Based on the CDR3 plus reference TRBV7-9 and TRBJ1-2, the full variable domain is DTGVSQNPRHKITKRGQNVTFRCDPISEHNRLYWYRQTLGQGPEFLTYFQNEAQLEKSRLLSDRFSAERPKGSFSTLEIQRTEQGDSAMYLCASSLGRGPRSGYTFGSGTRLTVV.

The J gene is TRBJ1-4, the V gene TRBV16, with 7 bases matching TRBD1. V shed 0 bases, J shed 8 bases, and the junction held 6 bases outside the gene matches. Germline CDR1 and CDR2: KGHSY and FQNENV. The CDR3 extends over 15 amino acids. The CDR3 coding sequence is TGTGCCAGCAGCCAATCAACACAGGGGAGGGAAAAACTGTTTTTT. Protein: CASSQSTQGREKLFF.

The gene calls are TRBV29-1 and TRBJ1-1; 8 nucleotides align to TRBD1. This CDR3 region has 17 residues. CDR1 is SQVTM, CDR2 ANQGSEA, per germline. V lost 5 bases to trimming and J lost 0 bases; unmatched junction nucleotides: 14. The CDR3 nucleotides read TGCAGCGTTCGGACAGGGATGACTCTTGGGTTGAACACTGAAGCTTTCTTT. It specifies CSVRTGMTLGLNTEAFF.